This record concerns one T cell receptor (beta chain) sequence. Clones were sequenced by immunoSEQ multiplex PCR, and TCRdb holds only the in-frame ones, with some missing. The data show about 250,000 clones, approximately 83% seen once. This sample was taken from a study of blood T cell repertoires in COVID-19. Background on the study: PBMCs, B-cell-depleted T cells, or T cells provided the cDNA or gDNA that made up the material.

Across 24 US areas, participants ranged in age from about 18 to 100 years. The V gene lost 10 bases and the J gene lost 8 bases, with 17 bases spanning the gap. CDR3 length: 12 residues. Germline CDR1 LNHDA, CDR2 SQIVND (reference sequence). The sequencing input was PBMCs or T cells enriched from blood (not recorded which). The chain links TRBV19 to TRBJ1-1; D is ambiguous. This clonotype was sampled from a woman aged 40 to 50 who had been exposed to COVID-19. DNA for the CDR3: TGTGCCACCGGACCGGGATCTGGGGAAGCTTTCTTT. It is translated as CATGPGSGEAFF. Complete variable domain (other parts from reference TRBV19 and TRBJ1-1): DGGITQSPKYLFRKEGQNVTLSCEQNLNHDAMYWYRQDPGQGLRLIYYSQIVNDFQKGDIAEGYSVSREKKESFPLTVTSAQKNPTAFYLCATGPGSGEAFFGQGTRLTVV.